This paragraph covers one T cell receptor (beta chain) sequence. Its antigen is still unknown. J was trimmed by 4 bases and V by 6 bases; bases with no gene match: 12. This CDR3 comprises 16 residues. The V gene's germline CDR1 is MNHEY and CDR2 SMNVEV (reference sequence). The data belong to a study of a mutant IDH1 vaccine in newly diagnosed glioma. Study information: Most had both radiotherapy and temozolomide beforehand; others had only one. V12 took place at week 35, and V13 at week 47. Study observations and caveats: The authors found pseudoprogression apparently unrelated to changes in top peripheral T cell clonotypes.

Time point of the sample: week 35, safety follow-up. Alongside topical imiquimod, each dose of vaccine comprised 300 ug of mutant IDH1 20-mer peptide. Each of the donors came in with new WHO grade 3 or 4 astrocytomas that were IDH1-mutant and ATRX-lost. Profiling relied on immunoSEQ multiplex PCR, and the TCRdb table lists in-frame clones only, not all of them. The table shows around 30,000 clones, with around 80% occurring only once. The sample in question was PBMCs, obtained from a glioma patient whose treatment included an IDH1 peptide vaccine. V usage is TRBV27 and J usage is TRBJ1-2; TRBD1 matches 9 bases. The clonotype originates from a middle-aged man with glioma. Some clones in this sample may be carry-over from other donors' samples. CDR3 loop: CASSPRTGATFYGYTF. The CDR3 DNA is TGTGCCAGCAGCCCTCGGACAGGGGCGACCTTCTATGGCTACACCTTC.